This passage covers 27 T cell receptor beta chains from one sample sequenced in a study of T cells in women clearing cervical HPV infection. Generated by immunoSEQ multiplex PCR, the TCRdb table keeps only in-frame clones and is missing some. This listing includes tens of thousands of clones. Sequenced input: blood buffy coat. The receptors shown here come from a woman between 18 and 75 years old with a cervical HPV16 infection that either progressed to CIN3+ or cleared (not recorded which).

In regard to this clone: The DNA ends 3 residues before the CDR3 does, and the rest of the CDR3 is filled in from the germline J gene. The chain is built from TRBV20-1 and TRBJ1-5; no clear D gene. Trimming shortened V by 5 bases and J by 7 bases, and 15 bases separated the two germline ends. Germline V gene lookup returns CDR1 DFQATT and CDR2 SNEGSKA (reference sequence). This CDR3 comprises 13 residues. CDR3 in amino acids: CSALGGWWQPQHF. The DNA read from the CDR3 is TGCAGTGCTTTAGGAGGGTGGTGGCAGCCC.

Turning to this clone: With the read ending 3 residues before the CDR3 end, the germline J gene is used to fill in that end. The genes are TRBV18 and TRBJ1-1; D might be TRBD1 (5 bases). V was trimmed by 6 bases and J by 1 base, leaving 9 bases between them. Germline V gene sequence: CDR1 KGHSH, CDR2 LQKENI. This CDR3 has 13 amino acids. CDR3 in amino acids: CASSGGRNTEAFF. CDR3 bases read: TGTGCCAGCTCCGGGGGAAGGAACACTGAA. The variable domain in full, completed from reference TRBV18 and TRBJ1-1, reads NAGVMQNPRHLVRRRGQEARLRCSPMKGHSHVYWYRQLPEEGLKFMVYLQKENIIDESGMPKERFSAEFPKEGPSILRIQQVVRGDSAAYFCASSGGRNTEAFFGQGTRLTVV.

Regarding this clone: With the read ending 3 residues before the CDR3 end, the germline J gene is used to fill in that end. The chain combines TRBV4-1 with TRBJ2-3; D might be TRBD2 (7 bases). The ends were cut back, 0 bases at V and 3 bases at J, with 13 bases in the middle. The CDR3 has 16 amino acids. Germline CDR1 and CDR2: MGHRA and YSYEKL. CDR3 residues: CASSQDRGAGTDTQYF. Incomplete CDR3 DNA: TGCGCCAGCAGCCAAGATCGGGGGGCCGGGACAGATACG.

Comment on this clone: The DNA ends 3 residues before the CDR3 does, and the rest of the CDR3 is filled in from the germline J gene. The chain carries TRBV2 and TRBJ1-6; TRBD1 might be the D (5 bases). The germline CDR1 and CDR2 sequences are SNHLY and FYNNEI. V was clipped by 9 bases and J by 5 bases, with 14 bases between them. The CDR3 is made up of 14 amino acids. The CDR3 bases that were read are TGTGCCAGAGTCCAGCGGGGGAATAATTCACCC. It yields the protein CARVQRGNNSP. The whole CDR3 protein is CARVQRGNNSPLHF.

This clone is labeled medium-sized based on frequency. The CDR3 bases that were read are TGTGCCAGTAGTATAGGGGGGACAGTAGCCAAAAACATT. Translated: CASSIGGTVAKNI. The whole CDR3 sequence is CASSIGGTVAKNIQYF. This rearrangement joins TRBV19 to TRBJ2-4, with TRBD1 matching 7 bases. The missing CDR3 end, 3 residues past where the read stops, is filled in from the germline J gene. The germline V gene encodes CDR1 LNHDA and CDR2 SQIVND (reference sequence). Trimming cost V 1 base and J 0 bases; bases outside gene matches: 3. This CDR3 has 16 residues.

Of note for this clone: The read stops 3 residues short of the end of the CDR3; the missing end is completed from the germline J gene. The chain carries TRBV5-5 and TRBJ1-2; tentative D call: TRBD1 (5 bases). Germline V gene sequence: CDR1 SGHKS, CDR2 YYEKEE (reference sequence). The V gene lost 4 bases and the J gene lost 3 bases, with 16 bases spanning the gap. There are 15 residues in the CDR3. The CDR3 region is CASSAQIDSYYGYTF. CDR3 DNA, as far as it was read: TGTGCCAGCAGCGCCCAGATCGACAGTTACTATGGC.

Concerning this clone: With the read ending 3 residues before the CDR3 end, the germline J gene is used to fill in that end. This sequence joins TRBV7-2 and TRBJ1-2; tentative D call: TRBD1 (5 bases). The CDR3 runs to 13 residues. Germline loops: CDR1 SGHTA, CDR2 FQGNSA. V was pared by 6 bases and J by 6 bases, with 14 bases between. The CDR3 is CASSPDSQHGYTF. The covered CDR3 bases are TGTGCCAGCAGTCCTGACAGCCAGCATGGC.

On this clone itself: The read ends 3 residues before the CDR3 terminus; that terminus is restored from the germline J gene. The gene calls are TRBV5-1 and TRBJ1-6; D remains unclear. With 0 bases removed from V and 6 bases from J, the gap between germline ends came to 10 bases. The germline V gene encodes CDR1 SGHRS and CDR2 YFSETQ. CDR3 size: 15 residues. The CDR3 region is CASSLVTVGNSPLHF. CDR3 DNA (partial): TGCGCCAGCAGCTTGGTTACAGTCGGTAATTCACCC.

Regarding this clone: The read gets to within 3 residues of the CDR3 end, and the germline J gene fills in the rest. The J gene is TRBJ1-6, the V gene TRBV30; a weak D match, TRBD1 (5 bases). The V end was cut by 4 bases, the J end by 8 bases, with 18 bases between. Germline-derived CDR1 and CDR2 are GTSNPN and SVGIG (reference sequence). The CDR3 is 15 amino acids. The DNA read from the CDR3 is TGTGCCTGGACCGCACTGGGGCAGGTGGATTCACCC. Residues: CAWTALGQVDSP. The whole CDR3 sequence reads CAWTALGQVDSPLHF.

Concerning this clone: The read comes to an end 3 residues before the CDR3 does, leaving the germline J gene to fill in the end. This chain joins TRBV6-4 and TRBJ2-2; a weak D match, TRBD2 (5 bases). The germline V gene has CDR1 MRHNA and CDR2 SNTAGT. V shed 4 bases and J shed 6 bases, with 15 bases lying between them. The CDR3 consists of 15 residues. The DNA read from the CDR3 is TGTGCCAGCAGTGCTGGAGGCCTAGTGTCCGGGGAG. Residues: CASSAGGLVSGE. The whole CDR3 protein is CASSAGGLVSGELFF.

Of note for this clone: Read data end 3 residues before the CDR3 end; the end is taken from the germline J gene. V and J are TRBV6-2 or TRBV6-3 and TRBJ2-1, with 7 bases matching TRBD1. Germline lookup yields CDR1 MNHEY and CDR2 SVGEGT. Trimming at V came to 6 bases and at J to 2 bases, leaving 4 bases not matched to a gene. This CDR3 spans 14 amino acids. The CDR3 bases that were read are TGTGCCAGCAGGCAAACAGGGGCCTACAATGAG. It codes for CASRQTGAYNE. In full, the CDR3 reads CASRQTGAYNEQFF.

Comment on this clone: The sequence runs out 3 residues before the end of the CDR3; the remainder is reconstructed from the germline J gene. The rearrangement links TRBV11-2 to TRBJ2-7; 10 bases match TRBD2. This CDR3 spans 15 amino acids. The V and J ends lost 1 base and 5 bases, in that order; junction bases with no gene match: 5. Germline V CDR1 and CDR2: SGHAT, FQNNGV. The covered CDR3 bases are TGTGCCAGCAGCTTAGTCAGCGGGGGGGCTCACGAG. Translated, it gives CASSLVSGGAHE. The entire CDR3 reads CASSLVSGGAHEQYF.

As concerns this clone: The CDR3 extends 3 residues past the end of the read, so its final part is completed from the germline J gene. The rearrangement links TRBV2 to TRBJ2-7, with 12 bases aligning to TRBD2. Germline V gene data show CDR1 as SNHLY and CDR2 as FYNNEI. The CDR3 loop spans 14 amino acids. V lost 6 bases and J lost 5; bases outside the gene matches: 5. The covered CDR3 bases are TGTGCCAGCAGCCGGACTAGCGGGGCTCACGAG. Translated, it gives CASSRTSGAHE. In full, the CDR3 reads CASSRTSGAHEQYF.

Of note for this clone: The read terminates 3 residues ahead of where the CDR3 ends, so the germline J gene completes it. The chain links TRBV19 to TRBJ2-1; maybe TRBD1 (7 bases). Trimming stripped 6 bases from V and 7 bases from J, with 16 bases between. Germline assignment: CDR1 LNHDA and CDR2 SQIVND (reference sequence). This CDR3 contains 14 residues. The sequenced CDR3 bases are TGTGCCAGTAGCTTGGGGGGACAGTTGAATGAG. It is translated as CASSLGGQLNE. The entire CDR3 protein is CASSLGGQLNEQFF.

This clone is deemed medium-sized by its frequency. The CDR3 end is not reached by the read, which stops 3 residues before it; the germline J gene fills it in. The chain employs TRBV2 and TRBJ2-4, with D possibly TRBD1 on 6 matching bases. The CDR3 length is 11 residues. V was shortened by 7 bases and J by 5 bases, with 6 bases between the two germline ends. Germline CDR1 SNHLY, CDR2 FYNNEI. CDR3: CASTGENIQYF. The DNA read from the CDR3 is TGTGCCAGCACAGGGGAAAACATT.

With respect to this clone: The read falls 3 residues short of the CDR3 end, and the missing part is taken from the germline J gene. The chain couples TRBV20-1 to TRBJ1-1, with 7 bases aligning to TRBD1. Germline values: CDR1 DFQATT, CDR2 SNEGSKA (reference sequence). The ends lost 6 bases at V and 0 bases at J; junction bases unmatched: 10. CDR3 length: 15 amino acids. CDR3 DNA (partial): TGCAGTGCCCCTCCGCAGGGGGGCATGAACACTGAA. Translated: CSAPPQGGMNTE. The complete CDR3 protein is CSAPPQGGMNTEAFF.

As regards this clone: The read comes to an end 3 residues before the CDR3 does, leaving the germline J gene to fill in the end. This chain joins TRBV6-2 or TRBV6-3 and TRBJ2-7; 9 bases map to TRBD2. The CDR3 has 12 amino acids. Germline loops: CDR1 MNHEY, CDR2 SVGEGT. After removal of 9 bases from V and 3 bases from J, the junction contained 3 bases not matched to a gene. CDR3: CASKRGDYEQYF. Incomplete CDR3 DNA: TGTGCCAGTAAGCGGGGGGACTACGAG.

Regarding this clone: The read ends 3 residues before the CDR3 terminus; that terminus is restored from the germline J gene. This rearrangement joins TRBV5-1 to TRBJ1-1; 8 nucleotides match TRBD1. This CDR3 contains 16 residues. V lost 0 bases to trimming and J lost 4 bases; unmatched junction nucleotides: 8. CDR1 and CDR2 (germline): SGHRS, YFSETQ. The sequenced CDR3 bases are TGCGCCAGCAGCTTGGGGGGGACAGGCAACTCCACTGAA. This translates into CASSLGGTGNSTE. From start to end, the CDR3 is CASSLGGTGNSTEAFF.

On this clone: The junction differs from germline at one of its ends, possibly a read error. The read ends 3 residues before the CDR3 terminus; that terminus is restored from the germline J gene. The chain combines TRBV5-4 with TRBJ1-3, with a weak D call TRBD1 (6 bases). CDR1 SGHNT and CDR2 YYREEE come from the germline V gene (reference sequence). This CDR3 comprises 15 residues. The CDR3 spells CASSLYSGAGNTIYF. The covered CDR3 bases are TGTGCCAGCAGCTTGTATTCAGGGGCTGGGAACACC.

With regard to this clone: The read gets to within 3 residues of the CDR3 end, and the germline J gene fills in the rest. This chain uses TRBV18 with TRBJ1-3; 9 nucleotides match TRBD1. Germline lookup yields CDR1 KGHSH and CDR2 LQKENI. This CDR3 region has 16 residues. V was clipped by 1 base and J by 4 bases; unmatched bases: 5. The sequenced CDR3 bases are TGTGCCAGCTCACCACGCCACAGGGGGCTCGGAAACACC. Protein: CASSPRHRGLGNT. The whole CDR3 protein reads CASSPRHRGLGNTIYF. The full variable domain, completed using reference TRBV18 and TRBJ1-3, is NAGVMQNPRHLVRRRGQEARLRCSPMKGHSHVYWYRQLPEEGLKFMVYLQKENIIDESGMPKERFSAEFPKEGPSILRIQQVVRGDSAAYFCASSPRHRGLGNTIYFGEGSWLTVV.

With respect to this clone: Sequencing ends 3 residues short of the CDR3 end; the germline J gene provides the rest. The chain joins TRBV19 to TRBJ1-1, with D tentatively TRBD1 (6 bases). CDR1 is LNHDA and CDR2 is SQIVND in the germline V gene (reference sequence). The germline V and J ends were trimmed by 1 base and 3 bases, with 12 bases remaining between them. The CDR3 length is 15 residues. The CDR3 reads CASSIVQGWHTEAFF. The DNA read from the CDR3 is TGTGCCAGTAGTATAGTACAGGGTTGGCACACTGAA.

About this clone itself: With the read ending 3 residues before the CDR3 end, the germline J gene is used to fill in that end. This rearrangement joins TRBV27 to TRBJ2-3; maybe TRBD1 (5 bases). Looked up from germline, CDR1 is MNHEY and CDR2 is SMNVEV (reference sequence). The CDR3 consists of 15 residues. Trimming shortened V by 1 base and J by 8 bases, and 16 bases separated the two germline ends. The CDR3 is CASSLYGAPALTQYF. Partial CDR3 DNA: TGTGCCAGCAGTTTATATGGGGCCCCCGCGCTTACG.

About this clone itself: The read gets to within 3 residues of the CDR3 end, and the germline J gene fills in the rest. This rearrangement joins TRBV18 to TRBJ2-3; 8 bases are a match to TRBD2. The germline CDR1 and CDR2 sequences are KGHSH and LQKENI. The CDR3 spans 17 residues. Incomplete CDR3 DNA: TGTGCCAGCTCAAGACCTACGGGACTAGGGGGAGCAGCTCCG. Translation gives CASSRPTGLGGAAP. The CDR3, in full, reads CASSRPTGLGGAAPQYF.

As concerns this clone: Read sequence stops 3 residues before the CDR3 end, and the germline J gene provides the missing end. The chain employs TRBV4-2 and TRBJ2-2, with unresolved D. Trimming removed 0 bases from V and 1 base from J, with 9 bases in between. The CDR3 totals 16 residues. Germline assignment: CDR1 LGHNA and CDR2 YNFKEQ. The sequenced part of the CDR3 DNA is TGTGCCAGCAGCCAAGATTTTCGCGAGAACACCGGGGAG. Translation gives CASSQDFRENTGE. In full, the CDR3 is CASSQDFRENTGELFF.

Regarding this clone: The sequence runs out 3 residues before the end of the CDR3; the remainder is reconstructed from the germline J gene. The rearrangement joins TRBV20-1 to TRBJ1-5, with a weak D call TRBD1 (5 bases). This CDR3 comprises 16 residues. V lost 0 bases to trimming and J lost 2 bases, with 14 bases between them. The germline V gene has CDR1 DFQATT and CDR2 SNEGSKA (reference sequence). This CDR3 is CSARESPGGGNQPQHF. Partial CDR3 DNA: TGCAGTGCTAGAGAGTCTCCGGGGGGAGGCAATCAGCCC.

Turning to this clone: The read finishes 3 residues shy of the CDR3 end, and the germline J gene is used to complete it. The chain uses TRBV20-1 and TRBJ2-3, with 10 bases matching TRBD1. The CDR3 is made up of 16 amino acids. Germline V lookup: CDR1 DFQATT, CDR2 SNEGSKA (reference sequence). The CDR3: CSAIYDRGLSNQPQYF. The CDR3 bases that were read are TGCAGTGCTATTTACGACAGGGGGCTATCGAATCAGCCG.

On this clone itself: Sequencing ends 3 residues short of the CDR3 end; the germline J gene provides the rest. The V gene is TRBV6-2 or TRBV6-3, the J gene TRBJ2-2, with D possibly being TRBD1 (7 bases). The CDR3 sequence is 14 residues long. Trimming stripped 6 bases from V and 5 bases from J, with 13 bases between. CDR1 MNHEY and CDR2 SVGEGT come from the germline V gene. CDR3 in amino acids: CASRGQGGTGELFF. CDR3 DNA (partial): TGTGCCAGCAGAGGTCAGGGGGGAACCGGGGAG.